These T cell receptor beta chains were read from a single sample in a study of beta chain features in type 1 diabetes. Sequencing was performed with immunoSEQ multiplex PCR; in TCRdb, only in-frame clones are kept and a portion is missing. The sample lists about 170,000 clones; about 7.8% were seen once. The sample consisted of central memory CD4+ T cells from blood. These receptors all come from a woman between 35 and 50 years old with type 1 diabetes. Each CDR3 is given without its conserved first and last residue. Each record gives: V gene, CDR3 protein.

V gene: TRBV4-3; CDR3 protein: ASSHATGSSYNEQF
V gene: TRBV27; CDR3 protein: ASSGAGAGETQY
V gene: TRBV9; CDR3 protein: ASSVVGGLDTQY
V gene: TRBV10-3; CDR3 protein: AIKGGGQNNEQF
V gene: TRBV4-2; CDR3 protein: ASSSSGKTLDTQY
V gene: TRBV19; CDR3 protein: ASSIGSGGVNEQF
V gene: TRBV29-1; CDR3 protein: SGEGADYGYT
V gene: TRBV7-2; CDR3 protein: ASSFTGPQETQY
V gene: TRBV10-3; CDR3 protein: AISPGQGLGETQY
V gene: TRBV5-1; CDR3 protein: ASSPFMGQGGEQF
V gene: TRBV2; CDR3 protein: ASRLSGGTETQY
V gene: TRBV7-9; CDR3 protein: ASSFSGSNEQF
V gene: TRBV7-3; CDR3 protein: ASSLNLGLEAF
V gene: TRBV6-6; CDR3 protein: ASGSGTSGSMKY
V gene: TRBV5-1; CDR3 protein: ASSPRTSGKSDTQY
V gene: TRBV9; CDR3 protein: ASSVGGSSTEAF
V gene: TRBV6-6; CDR3 protein: ASSPRKATYGYT
V gene: TRBV7-2; CDR3 protein: ASSLLDRGLEQY
V gene: TRBV30; CDR3 protein: AWKKRGTQTGELF
V gene: TRBV5-4; CDR3 protein: ASSLYTMGGELF
V gene: TRBV5-1; CDR3 protein: ASSYRTGPNVYNEQF
V gene: TRBV4-1; CDR3 protein: ASSPRTGLGEKLF
V gene: TRBV7-2; CDR3 protein: ASRWTSVQF
V gene: TRBV7-2; CDR3 protein: ASSLGGGPTQY
V gene: TRBV29-1; CDR3 protein: SVAPSAHEQY
V gene: TRBV7-9; CDR3 protein: ASSRLAGNTEAF
V gene: TRBV7-2; CDR3 protein: ASSLFGGQGTEQY
V gene: TRBV2; CDR3 protein: ASRGISGGTQY
V gene: TRBV18; CDR3 protein: ASSPLRAANTGELF
V gene: TRBV28; CDR3 protein: ASSRTGGSNEQF
V gene: TRBV5-1; CDR3 protein: ASSSGGLSYNEQF
V gene: TRBV4-3; CDR3 protein: ASSQDRSGRAKLF
V gene: TRBV11-2; CDR3 protein: ADGGELGSAYEQY
V gene: TRBV4-2; CDR3 protein: ASSQDRQNGYT
V gene: TRBV28; CDR3 protein: ASNTGNLHQPQH
V gene: TRBV6-5; CDR3 protein: ASRTQGTADHEQY
V gene: TRBV6-1; CDR3 protein: ASSASRTVYGYT
V gene: TRBV30; CDR3 protein: AWGGRGDYGYT
V gene: TRBV19; CDR3 protein: ASSIEAGVNTEAF
V gene: TRBV2; CDR3 protein: ASSRTGTGMETQY
V gene: TRBV29-1; CDR3 protein: SAQQGGETQY
V gene: TRBV5-8; CDR3 protein: ASSLAGSHEQY